This record concerns one T cell receptor (beta chain) sequence. Its antigen is not yet known. The junction shows trimming of 3 bases on V and 3 bases on J, plus 6 bases between the germline ends. The CDR3 spans 12 residues, from the cysteine through the phenylalanine. The only DNA kept is the CDR3, 36 bases in frame from the first base. Taken from the germline V gene (reference sequence), the CDR1 and CDR2 loops are LNHNV and YYDKDF. Libraries came from the immunoSEQ multiplex PCR assay. The multiplex PCR relied on a mix of 60 forward primers for TCR Vbeta segments and 13 reverse primers for TCR Jbeta segments. The CDR3 region of rearranged TCR beta genes was amplified from genomic DNA by a multiplex PCR assay. On the Illumina HiSeq System, the amplified TCR beta libraries were sequenced as 87-base-pair reads. Concerning the study's data processing: A later analysis counted 75 million to 100 million unique TCR beta chains across the 550 to 700 repertoires, and around 9.9 million of these chains were shared by at least two donors. A nearest-neighbor algorithm error-corrected the raw reads and collapsed the reads into unique sequences, merging closely related sequences to remove PCR and sequencing errors. Alignment of CDR3 sequences to IMGT reference sequences was used to assign V, D and J gene segments. For a sequence to be retained, a match of at least six nucleotides was required to both a V gene segment and a J gene segment. A rearrangement was called productive if the CDR3 had no stop codons and remained in frame with V and J, and every other rearrangement was called non-productive. CDR3 was defined by IMGT convention, running from the second conserved V-encoded cysteine to the conserved J-encoded phenylalanine. The earlier analysis of about 530 of the donors excluded any sequence lacking an unambiguous match to a single V gene segment. In an earlier analysis of roughly 600 of the donors, a V segment was called functional when productive rearrangements were above 56.7%, and segregating when the standard deviation between donors exceeded 5%. A statistical classification framework was developed to diagnose cytomegalovirus status using the catalog of TCR beta chain sequences. V and J gene assignment, in a later analysis, came from comparing TCR nucleotide sequences with IMGT/GENE-DB human TR gene sequences. Using the TCRdist pipeline, a later analysis assigned CDR3 sequences along with most-parsimonious VDJ recombination scenarios. In a later analysis, each TCR beta chain was defined by its CDR3 amino acid sequence together with its V-gene family, and reads without a unique V-gene family were excluded. To address suspected cross-contamination and a sequencing artifact, a later analysis removed approximately 590 highly shared, low-generation-probability nucleotide sequences. In a later analysis, a clonal expansion index was calculated for each public chain from normalized within-repertoire ranks of inferred template counts. A later analysis computed generation probabilities with a VDJ recombination model fitted to out-of-frame rearrangements, and checked the results against IGoR. Hypergeometric tests were used in a later analysis to score TCR-TCR, TCR-HLA and TCR-CMV co-occurrence, with a repertoire-size bias correction applied to the TCR pairs. In a later analysis, false discovery rates were estimated by permuting HLA or CMV assignments 20 times. A later analysis grouped co-occurring TCRs with DBSCAN, adding TCRdist sequence similarity when clustering within HLA-allele-positive subsets. Repertoires with fewer than 30,000 or more than 120,000 public chains were left out of co-occurrence clustering, as were five repertoires with anomalous nucleotide sharing. TCRdb limited this immuneACCESS table to in-frame rearrangements with V and J called. A share of clones is missing; checked studies link under half to unresolved V genes, and the rest is unexplained. The V and J calls and clone size come from that table; D and trimming were worked out from the DNA. This specimen's table enumerates fewer than 200,000 clones. 1% to 1.5% of the sample is taken by the ten largest.

The record originates from a study of cytomegalovirus exposure and HLA in healthy donors listed by TCRdb under 2017. Context from the whole study: An earlier analysis of 587 of the donors reported about 300 Gb of sequence data and about 120 million unique TCR beta sequences obtained from roughly 170 million T cells. Class I and class II HLA loci were covered by the typing at four-digit resolution. A later analysis re-analyzed previously published TCR beta repertoires from 666 donors and added high-resolution HLA genotyping to study TCR occurrence patterns. In an earlier analysis of 587 of the donors, high-throughput TCR beta sequencing was used to judge whether each TCR beta V gene segment behaved as functional or pseudogenic. Across about 370 genotyped donors of the cohort, an average of about 240,000 unique TCR beta nucleotide sequences per donor were sequenced, and approximately 17% of those sequences were non-productive. High-throughput TCR immunosequencing, statistical association of individual TCRs with disease status, and machine learning were combined to predict cytomegalovirus infection status. Of the roughly 400 genotyped donors, around 81% fell in the genetic ancestry cluster associated with self-reported Caucasian donors. The aim of the study was to test whether cataloging public T cell receptors could identify signatures of past pathogen exposure. In a later genetic analysis, genome-wide SNP genotypes for about three fifths of the roughly 670 donors were used, and that subset was treated as a discovery cohort. In addition to the first cohort of 666 subjects, a separate validation cohort of approximately 130 different subjects was used. About 5 DR-DQ haplotypes were handled as single units for association and clustering, since linkage in the cohort was strong. Donor age, sex, ethnicity and CMV serostatus were compiled alongside the repertoire data. The number of typed donors differed by locus: 629-630 for A, B, C, DRB1 and DQB1; 500 to 550 for DQA1; some 610 for DPA1; and some 450 for DPB1. Every discovery cohort repertoire had been produced on one sequencing platform. Roughly 320 gigabases of sequencing data and roughly 80 million unique TCR sequences made up an early release that covered 640 HLA-typed donors. The later analysis used no new phenotypic data to find candidate immune exposures, relying instead on TCR beta sequences and their occurrence across donors. The study used immunosequencing to profile the T cell repertoires of about 670 subjects and linked those repertoires to cytomegalovirus serostatus. Study-wide conclusions, independent of this receptor: A cluster of highly shared sequence variants was judged likely to represent a technical artifact of the sequencing pipeline. A later analysis associated about 17,000 TCR beta sequences with specific HLA alleles at a false discovery rate of 0.05. Immune exposure information for the cohort was limited to CMV serostatus. An earlier analysis of 587 of the donors showed that most TCR beta V segments appeared in productive rearrangements either about 90% or about 30% of the time, which broadly matched IMGT annotations. It was suggested by the authors that the approach could potentially be generalized to other disease states and immunological phenotypes. HLA typing was unavailable for some donors at each locus, so association tests used only the typed subset. A few of the identified cytomegalovirus-associated TCR beta chains were confirmed in vitro to be specific for cytomegalovirus antigens. A later analysis reported that several top co-occurrence clusters appeared linked to parvovirus B19, influenza, CMV and Epstein-Barr virus. In both the original and validation cohorts, the classifier was reported to diagnose cytomegalovirus status with high specificity and sensitivity. Assigning TCR associations to individual alleles was difficult when HLA alleles, especially DR and DQ, strongly co-occurred. Some IMGT-functional V segments, including TRBV6-2 and TRBV6-3, could not be distinguished by the 87-base-pair reads and were therefore excluded. A further reported finding was that TCR beta sequences accurately predicted the HLA-A and HLA-B alleles for most subjects in the first cohort. Linkage disequilibrium might explain the correlated functional status among segregating V segments, but an unknown experimental factor could not be ruled out. Sequencing depth was assumed to be roughly uniform across donors in the presence/absence analyses, though that assumption may not hold. In a later analysis, HLA-associated TCR beta chains were found to be more clonally expanded and to have lower generation probabilities than equally common non-associated chains. A later genetic analysis reported fewer N-insertions in productive TCRs among donors in an Asian-associated ancestry cluster than the roughly 700-donor mean. Most TCR sequences were seen in very few donors, while some public TCRs were found in many individuals. Because counts were too low, roughly 16 rarely observed V segments, including chromosome 9 orphons, were excluded from the earlier analysis of some 590 of the donors. Only TCR beta chains were sequenced in this cohort, and the absence of alpha or paired-chain data limited detectable features. In a later analysis, the rate of TCR association differed among HLA loci, with DRB1 alleles having the most associated TCRs and HLA-C alleles having the fewest. V-gene and J-gene trimming of TCR beta chains was associated with a missense DCLRE1C variant in a later genetic analysis, and the association was replicated in an independent cohort. In the study, 150 to 200 TCR beta chains were listed as associated with cytomegalovirus. In a later analysis, most CMV-associated TCR beta chains were found to appear HLA-restricted, with HLA associations seemingly driven largely by CMV exposure.

The cohort consisted of 600 or so healthy bone marrow donors. All cohort members were sampled while nominally healthy, although unrecorded immune exposures were likely present. The donor tested CMV seronegative, placing the donor among the 350 to 400 seronegative members of the cohort. A peripheral blood sample was provided by each donor, and peripheral blood mononuclear cells were used for TCR beta sequencing. The Qiagen DNeasy Blood Extraction Kit was used to extract genomic DNA from the blood cell samples. The V gene is TRBV15 and the J gene is TRBJ2-7; TRBD2 is perhaps the D gene, given 5 matching bases. This sequence originates from a woman aged 60-75 years in good health and CMV-seronegative. The sequencing sample was made of PBMCs. The sequence in DNA is TGTGCCACCAGCAGGGACTTCTACGAGCAGTACTTC. The translation is CATSRDFYEQYF.